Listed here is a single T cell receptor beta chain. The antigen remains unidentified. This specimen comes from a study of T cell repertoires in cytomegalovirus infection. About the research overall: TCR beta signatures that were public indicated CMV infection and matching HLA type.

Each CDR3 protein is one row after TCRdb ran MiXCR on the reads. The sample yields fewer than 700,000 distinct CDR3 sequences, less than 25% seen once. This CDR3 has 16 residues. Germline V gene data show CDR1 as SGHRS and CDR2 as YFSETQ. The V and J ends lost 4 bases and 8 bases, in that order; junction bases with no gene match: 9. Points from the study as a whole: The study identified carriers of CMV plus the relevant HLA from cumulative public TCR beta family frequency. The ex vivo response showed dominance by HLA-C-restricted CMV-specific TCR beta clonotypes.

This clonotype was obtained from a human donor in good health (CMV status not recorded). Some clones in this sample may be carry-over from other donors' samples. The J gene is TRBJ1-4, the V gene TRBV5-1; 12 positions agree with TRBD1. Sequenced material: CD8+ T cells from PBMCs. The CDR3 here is CASSRGQGAIGEKLFF. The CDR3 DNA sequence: TGCGCCAGCAGCCGGGGACAGGGGGCGATCGGAGAAAAACTGTTTTTT.